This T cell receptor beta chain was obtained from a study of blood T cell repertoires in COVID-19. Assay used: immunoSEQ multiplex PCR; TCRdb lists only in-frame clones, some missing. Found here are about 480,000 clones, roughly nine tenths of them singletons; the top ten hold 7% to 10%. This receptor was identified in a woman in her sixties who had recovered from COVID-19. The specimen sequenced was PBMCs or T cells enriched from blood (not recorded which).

CDR3 bases: TGCGCCAGCAGCTTGCTTCGGACTAGCGGGGGCAGCACAGATACGCAGTATTTT. This codes for CASSLLRTSGGSTDTQYF. The V gene is TRBV5-1, the J gene TRBJ2-3, with 13 nucleotides matching TRBD2. The CDR3 runs to 18 residues. CDR1 and CDR2 from the germline V gene are SGHRS and YFSETQ. J gave up 0 bases and V 1 base, and 5 bases lay outside the gene matches.